The 30 T cell receptor beta chains in this list originate from one sample, sequenced in a study of OX40 agonist ivuxolimab in advanced cancers. Generated by immunoSEQ multiplex PCR, the TCRdb table keeps only in-frame clones and is missing some. The sample lists some 45,000 clones, roughly four fifths occurring once. The material sequenced was CD4+ or CD8+ T cells sorted from blood, taken in a trial of the OX40 agonist ivuxolimab. These receptors were collected from an adult with an advanced solid tumor such as melanoma, head and neck, liver or kidney cancer.

A word on this clone: One junction end disagrees with the germline gene, perhaps due to a read error. The chain joins TRBV28 to TRBJ2-5; TRBD1 matches at 11 bases. There are 12 residues in the CDR3. Per the germline V gene, CDR1 is MDHEN and CDR2 is SYDVKM. CDR3 residues: CASTGQGVPADF. The CDR3 DNA is TGTGCCAGCACGGGACAGGGGGTCCCCGCGGACTTC. The complete variable domain, with remaining parts taken from reference TRBV28 and TRBJ2-5, reads DVKVTQSSRYLVKRTGEKVFLECVQDMDHENMFWYRQDPGLGLRLIYFSYDVKMKEKGDIPEGYSVSREKKERFSLILESASTNQTSMYLCASTGQGVPADFGPGTRLLVL.

The chain combines TRBV18 with TRBJ2-1; D remains unclear. The CDR3 runs 12 residues. Per the germline V gene, CDR1 is KGHSH and CDR2 is LQKENI. V lost 1 base and J lost 5, with 3 bases in between. The CDR3 loop reads CASSPLHNEQFF. CDR3 sequence (DNA): TGTGCCAGCTCACCACTCCACAATGAGCAGTTCTTC.

The gene calls are TRBV29-1 and TRBJ2-1; no reliable D call. V gave up 3 bases and J gave up 7 bases, with 13 bases separating them. The CDR3 covers 13 residues. Germline CDR1 SQVTM, CDR2 ANQGSEA. CDR3 in amino acids: CSVDRALSNEQFF. DNA of the CDR3: TGCAGCGTTGATAGGGCGCTTTCTAATGAGCAGTTCTTC.

This clone turned up a few times. The V call is TRBV10-2, the J call TRBJ2-5; D remains ambiguous. Trimming left V 6 bases short and J 1 base short, with 12 bases between. The V gene's germline CDR1 is WSHSY and CDR2 SAAADI. This CDR3 comprises 14 residues. CDR3 DNA: TGCGCCAGCAGCCCATGGGCTGCCCAAGAGACCCAGTACTTC. Translating it yields CASSPWAAQETQYF.

V usage is TRBV10-3 and J usage is TRBJ1-2; 8 bases line up with TRBD1. This CDR3 region has 15 residues. Germline V gene data show CDR1 as ENHRY and CDR2 as SYGVKD. The V gene end was trimmed by 2 bases and the J gene end by 4 bases; junction bases not matched to a gene: 6. CDR3 sequence (DNA): TGTGCCATCAGTGAGGGGGACAGGACGATCTATGGCTACACCTTC. Protein sequence: CAISEGDRTIYGYTF.

The chain links TRBV15 to TRBJ2-1; TRBD2 matches 11 bases. This CDR3 region has 20 residues. V lost 1 base, J lost 7 bases, and 18 bases stayed unmatched. The germline gives CDR1 LNHNV, CDR2 YYDKDF (reference sequence). In DNA form, the CDR3 reads TGTGCCACCAGCAGAGTCGGGGATGGGACACTAGCGGGAGCGGGTAATGAGCAGTTCTTC. Encoded protein: CATSRVGDGTLAGAGNEQFF.

This chain uses TRBV10-1 with TRBJ2-3; the D gene is possibly TRBD1 (6 bases). V was cut by 6 bases and J by 0 bases, with 16 bases left in between. The CDR3 is made up of 16 amino acids. Germline V lookup: CDR1 WNHNN, CDR2 SYGVQD (reference sequence). DNA of the CDR3: TGCGCCAGCAGCGAGGCAGGGGCTCTGAGCACAGATACGCAGTATTTT. It encodes CASSEAGALSTDTQYF.

The rearrangement joins TRBV2 to TRBJ1-6; no clear D gene. The germline CDR1 and CDR2 sequences are SNHLY and FYNNEI. Trimming removed 1 base at V and 4 bases at J, with 5 bases between. The CDR3 has 14 amino acids. CDR3: CASSEEGYNSPLHF. CDR3 in DNA: TGTGCCAGCAGTGAAGAGGGATATAATTCACCCCTCCACTTT.

This chain uses TRBV5-1 with TRBJ2-3; D call uncertain. V lost 0 bases, J lost 0 bases, and 8 bases lay in between. Germline CDR1 is SGHRS and CDR2 is YFSETQ. The CDR3 length is 15 residues. The CDR3, as DNA: TGCGCCAGCAGCTTGGCCGGAACTAGCACAGATACGCAGTATTTT. The encoded protein is CASSLAGTSTDTQYF.

The chain links TRBV6-5 to TRBJ2-3; 9 nucleotides line up with TRBD1. Unmatched junction bases numbered 4, after V lost 6 bases and J lost 3 bases. The CDR3 covers 14 residues. Per the germline V gene, CDR1 is MNHEY and CDR2 is SVGAGI. For the CDR3, the DNA is TGTGCCAGCAGACAGGGGGCGCGGACAGATACGCAGTATTTT. This codes for CASRQGARTDTQYF.

The chain carries TRBV5-5 and TRBJ2-3; perhaps D is TRBD1 or TRBD2 (5 bases each). Trimming removed 4 bases at V and 4 bases at J, with 10 bases between. Germline values: CDR1 SGHKS, CDR2 YYEKEE (reference sequence). CDR3 length equals 13 residues. The CDR3 DNA follows: TGTGCCAGCAGCCCAATGGGGGCAGATACGCAGTATTTT. Amino acids: CASSPMGADTQYF.

The rearrangement links TRBV28 to TRBJ1-5; TRBD1 is a possible D gene (6 bases). CDR3 length equals 15 residues. Germline CDR1 reads MDHEN; CDR2 reads SYDVKM. The germline V and J ends were trimmed by 3 bases and 2 bases, with 11 bases remaining between them. The DNA of the CDR3 is TGTGCCAGCAGTTTGAGCAGGGGTGGCAATCAGCCCCAGCATTTT. Amino acids: CASSLSRGGNQPQHF.

The rearrangement uses TRBV5-1 and TRBJ2-2; D might be TRBD1 (7 bases). V was cut by 0 bases and J by 4 bases, with 10 bases left in between. The CDR3 contains 15 residues. Germline assignment: CDR1 SGHRS and CDR2 YFSETQ. CDR3 in amino acids: CASSLAQGGTGELFF. The CDR3 coding sequence is TGCGCCAGCAGCTTGGCCCAGGGGGGCACCGGGGAGCTGTTTTTT.

The J gene is TRBJ1-6, the V gene TRBV30; weak D call: TRBD1 (6 bases). The CDR3 totals 13 residues. V was clipped by 2 bases and J by 7 bases, with 9 bases between them. CDR1 GTSNPN and CDR2 SVGIG come from the germline V gene (reference sequence). The CDR3 here is CAWSRGRNSPLHF. The CDR3 DNA reads TGTGCCTGGAGTAGGGGGAGAAATTCACCCCTCCACTTT. Variable domain in full (rest from reference TRBV30 and TRBJ1-6): SQTIHQWPATLVQPVGSPLSLECTVEGTSNPNLYWYRQAAGRGLQLLFYSVGIGQISSEVPQNLSASRPQDRQFILSSKKLLLSDSGFYLCAWSRGRNSPLHFGNGTRLTVT.

The V call is TRBV5-1, the J call TRBJ2-7; D is possibly TRBD1 (5 bases). CDR1 and CDR2 from the germline V gene are SGHRS and YFSETQ. The V and J ends lost 0 bases and 4 bases respectively, with 14 bases between them. The CDR3 has 15 residues. CDR3 in DNA: TGCGCCAGCAGCTTGGAGTGGGGCAGGTTTTACGAGCAGTACTTC. It yields the protein CASSLEWGRFYEQYF. The variable domain in full, with the rest retrieved from reference TRBV5-1 and TRBJ2-7, is KAGVTQTPRYLIKTRGQQVTLSCSPISGHRSVSWYQQTPGQGLQFLFEYFSETQRNKGNFPGRFSGRQFSNSRSEMNVSTLELGDSALYLCASSLEWGRFYEQYFGPGTRLTVT.

The V call is TRBV6-6, the J call TRBJ2-5, with D perhaps matching TRBD2 (6 bases). Germline V gene sequence: CDR1 MNHNY, CDR2 SVGAGI (reference sequence). V gave up 6 bases and J gave up 1 base, with 18 bases separating them. CDR3 length: 16 residues. The CDR3 DNA reads TGTGCCAGCAGGCCCGCGGGAAAGACACGCCAAGAGACCCAGTACTTC. Amino acids: CASRPAGKTRQETQYF.

The table lists this clone with a few counts. This chain uses TRBV6-1 with TRBJ1-5; 8 bases fit TRBD1. This CDR3 has 14 residues. V was pared by 7 bases and J by 2 bases, with 4 bases of the junction left unmatched. CDR1 is MNHNS, CDR2 SASEGT, per germline. The CDR3 coding sequence is TGTGCCAGCAACGGACAGGGCGGCAATCAGCCCCAGCATTTT. Protein product: CASNGQGGNQPQHF.

V gene TRBV28 combines with J gene TRBJ1-1, with a tentative D call TRBD1 (6 bases). CDR3 length: 14 residues. Germline values: CDR1 MDHEN, CDR2 SYDVKM. Trimming removed 0 bases from V and 1 base from J, with 6 bases in between. CDR3 sequence reads: CASSLWDRNTEAFF. The DNA of the CDR3 is TGTGCCAGCAGTTTATGGGACAGGAACACTGAAGCTTTCTTT.

V gene TRBV7-8 combines with J gene TRBJ2-2; D might be TRBD1 (5 bases). The CDR3 covers 13 residues. CDR1 SGHVS and CDR2 FQNEAQ come from the germline V gene. V was clipped by 7 bases and J by 6 bases, with 12 bases between them. The CDR3, as DNA: TGTGCCAGCAACAGGAGAGTCCCCGGGGAGCTGTTTTTT. Its protein product is CASNRRVPGELFF.

This clone was observed a single time. The J gene is TRBJ2-7, the V gene TRBV28; 9 positions agree with TRBD1. The CDR3 totals 14 residues. CDR1 and CDR2 from the germline V gene are MDHEN and SYDVKM. With 4 bases clipped from V and 2 bases from J, the junction kept 3 bases outside the gene matches. CDR3 DNA sequence: TGTGCCAGCAGTTCTTGGACAGGGGCCTACGAGCAGTACTTC. Translation gives CASSSWTGAYEQYF. Drawing the rest from reference TRBV28 and TRBJ2-7, the complete variable domain is DVKVTQSSRYLVKRTGEKVFLECVQDMDHENMFWYRQDPGLGLRLIYFSYDVKMKEKGDIPEGYSVSREKKERFSLILESASTNQTSMYLCASSSWTGAYEQYFGPGTRLTVT.

The J gene is TRBJ2-7, the V gene TRBV5-5, with 7 bases fitting TRBD2. Germline V CDR1 and CDR2: SGHKS, YYEKEE (reference sequence). The junction had 7 bases not matched to a gene; V was cut back by 6 bases and J by 1 base. CDR3 size: 14 residues. The CDR3 region has the DNA TGTGCCAGCAACCCCCGGCGGGAGTCCTACGAGCAGTACTTC. Translation: CASNPRRESYEQYF.

The CDR3 DNA sequence: TGTGCCAGCAGTTACGACAGGGGCACTAATGAAAAACTGTTTTTT. Translation: CASSYDRGTNEKLFF. The chain combines TRBV6-5 with TRBJ1-4, with 8 bases identical to TRBD1. J was trimmed by 2 bases and V by 2 bases; bases with no gene match: 1. Germline assignment: CDR1 MNHEY and CDR2 SVGAGI. The CDR3 length is 15 residues.

V usage is TRBV2 and J usage is TRBJ2-5; 9 nucleotides match TRBD2. This CDR3 comprises 15 residues. Unmatched junction bases numbered 5, after V lost 6 bases and J lost 0 bases. Germline V gives CDR1 SNHLY, CDR2 FYNNEI. The CDR3 DNA reads as TGTGCCAGCAGGGCTAGCGGGGCGTACCAAGAGACCCAGTACTTC. Translated: CASRASGAYQETQYF. The full variable domain, rest sourced from reference TRBV2 and TRBJ2-5, is EPEVTQTPSHQVTQMGQEVILRCVPISNHLYFYWYRQILGQKVEFLVSFYNNEISEKSEIFDDQFSVERPDGSNFTLKIRSTKLEDSAMYFCASRASGAYQETQYFGPGTRLLVL.

In this sample, this clone turned up a few times. The rearrangement joins TRBV18 to TRBJ1-1; 7 bases agree with TRBD1. Unmatched junction bases numbered 2, after V lost 0 bases and J lost 4 bases. This CDR3 has 14 residues. Germline lookup yields CDR1 KGHSH and CDR2 LQKENI. Here the CDR3 DNA reads TGTGCCAGCTCACCACCGACAGGGACCACTGAAGCTTTCTTT. It yields the protein CASSPPTGTTEAFF.

This clone was seen a handful of times. The rearrangement uses TRBV28 and TRBJ1-4, with a possible D match to TRBD1 (5 bases). Germline V CDR1 and CDR2: MDHEN, SYDVKM. Trimming removed 5 bases at V and 7 bases at J, with 14 bases between. The CDR3 spans 14 residues. The CDR3 loop reads CASSPPVRGEKLFF. DNA of the CDR3: TGTGCCAGCAGTCCCCCCGTTAGGGGTGAAAAACTGTTTTTT.

This clone was observed a few times. The chain links TRBV9 to TRBJ1-4, with D uncertain. The length of the CDR3 is 14 residues. Germline loops: CDR1 SGDLS, CDR2 YYNGEE. The ends were cut back, 2 bases at V and 8 bases at J, with 13 bases in the middle. Written as DNA, the CDR3 is TGTGCCAGCAGCGTTAGGGTGACTGGAGAAAAACTGTTTTTT. This translates into CASSVRVTGEKLFF.

The chain links TRBV5-5 to TRBJ1-5, with D uncertain. V was cut by 1 base and J by 1 base, with 3 bases left in between. Per the germline V gene, CDR1 is SGHKS and CDR2 is YYEKEE (reference sequence). The length of the CDR3 is 13 residues. The chain's CDR3 is CASSLNSNQPQHF. In DNA, the CDR3 is TGTGCCAGCAGCTTGAACAGCAATCAGCCCCAGCATTTT.

The rearrangement joins TRBV6-1 to TRBJ2-5; tentatively, D is TRBD1 or TRBD2 (5 bases each). The tail of the sequence fits TRBJ2-7 better, so the J call may be wrong. Germline V CDR1 and CDR2: MNHNS, SASEGT. This CDR3 spans 14 amino acids. CDR3 sequence (DNA): TGTGCCAGTCCCCGGGGCCTGCCAAATTACGAGCAGTACTTC. It is translated as CASPRGLPNYEQYF.

The rearrangement joins TRBV19 to TRBJ2-1; 9 nucleotides line up with TRBD2. V lost 1 base and J lost 6; bases outside the gene matches: 4. This CDR3 is built from 15 residues. Germline CDR1 is LNHDA and CDR2 is SQIVND (reference sequence). Written as DNA, the CDR3 is TGTGCCAGTAGTATAGCGGGGACTAGCCTCAATGAGCAGTTCTTC. Translation gives CASSIAGTSLNEQFF.

The chain has TRBV5-1 and TRBJ2-5, with D possibly TRBD1 on 5 matching bases. The CDR3 loop spans 13 amino acids. Germline assignment: CDR1 SGHRS and CDR2 YFSETQ. The V gene lost 0 bases and the J gene lost 14 bases, with 17 bases spanning the gap. The CDR3 nucleotides read TGCGCCAGCAGCTTGGGTAACTTAAGGGGCATTTACTTC. It specifies CASSLGNLRGIYF.